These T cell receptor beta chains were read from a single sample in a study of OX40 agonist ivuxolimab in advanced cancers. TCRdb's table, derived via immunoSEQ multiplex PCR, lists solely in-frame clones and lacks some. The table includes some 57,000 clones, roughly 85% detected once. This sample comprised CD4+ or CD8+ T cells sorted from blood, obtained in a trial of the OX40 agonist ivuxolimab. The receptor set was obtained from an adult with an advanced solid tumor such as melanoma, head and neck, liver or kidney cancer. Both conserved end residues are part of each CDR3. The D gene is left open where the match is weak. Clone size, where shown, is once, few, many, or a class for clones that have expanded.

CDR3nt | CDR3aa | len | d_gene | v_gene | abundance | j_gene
TGTGCCAGCTCACCCCTTGATGGCTCCTACAATGAGCAGTTCTTC | CASSPLDGSYNEQFF | 15 | NA | TRBV18 | once | TRBJ2-1
TGTGCCATTCAGCAATCAGGGCCCGGGGAGCTGTTTTTT | CAIQQSGPGELFF | 13 | NA | TRBV6-5 | few | TRBJ2-2
TGTGCCAGCAGCACTGACAGGAGCGAGCAGTACTTC | CASSTDRSEQYF | 12 | NA | TRBV11-2 | once | TRBJ2-7
TGTGCCAGCAGCTTAACTAGCACAGATACGCAGTATTTT | CASSLTSTDTQYF | 13 | NA | TRBV5-4 | few | TRBJ2-3
TGTGCTAGCAGCCGGGACAGGGGCGCTGAAGCTTTCTTT | CASSRDRGAEAFF | 13 | TRBD1 | TRBV7-7 | few | TRBJ1-1
TGTGCCAGCAGCTCCAGGTGGGGGGAATCGAGTGGCTACACCTTC | CASSSRWGESSGYTF | 15 | NA | TRBV7-8 | NA | TRBJ1-2
TGTGCCAGCAGCCTAGAAGGGGGAGGAACTGAAGCTTTCTTT | CASSLEGGGTEAFF | 14 | NA | TRBV7-9 | NA | TRBJ1-1
TGTGCCAGCAGACCCCTCTTTAGGGGCCCCATGTGGGGCCAGCATTTT | CASRPLFRGPMWGQHF | 16 | NA | TRBV27 | NA | TRBJ1-5
TGTGCCAGCAGGACTAGCGGTCAGCCCCAGCATTTT | CASRTSGQPQHF | 12 | NA | TRBV27 | NA | TRBJ1-5
TGTGCCAGTAGACACAGCACGGGCGGTTTAGGCTACAATGAGCAGTTCTTC | CASRHSTGGLGYNEQFF | 17 | NA | TRBV19 | NA | TRBJ2-1
TGTGCCAGCAGCGTAGAAGCGGGGAGCACAGATACGCAGTATTTT | CASSVEAGSTDTQYF | 15 | TRBD2 | TRBV9 | NA | TRBJ2-3
TGTGCCAGCTCACCTGGGACGCCTCCAACCTACGAGCAGTACTTC | CASSPGTPPTYEQYF | 15 | NA | TRBV18 | NA | TRBJ2-7
TGTGCCAGCAGTTATAGAGGGGGCGTCGGCTATGGCTACACCTTC | CASSYRGGVGYGYTF | 15 | TRBD1 | TRBV6-5 | NA | TRBJ1-2
TGTGCCAGCGGATACGGGGGCCTCGGCACAGATACGCAGTATTTT | CASGYGGLGTDTQYF | 15 | NA | TRBV7-3 | NA | TRBJ2-3
TGTGCCAGCAGCTATGGACGAGATCAGCCCCAGCATTTT | CASSYGRDQPQHF | 13 | NA | TRBV5-6 | NA | TRBJ1-5